This T cell receptor (beta chain) was observed in a study of vaccination and CD4 T cells after COVID-19. With 0 bases removed from V and 8 bases from J, the gap between germline ends came to 19 bases. CDR3 length equals 16 residues. Germline V gene data show CDR1 as LNHNV and CDR2 as YYDKDF (reference sequence). Treatment noted: roughly 11-day PBMC culture with coronavirus spike peptide pools or control peptides (ViraFEST assay). About this clonotype: Its antigen is as yet unknown.

Researchers used the Oncomine TCR Beta short-read assay to sequence DNA from cultured CD4+ T cells. TCRdb re-derived calls from the PCR reads in MiXCR, one entry per CDR3 protein. In the table there are around 10,000 distinct CDR3 sequences, about 51% of which are singletons. The chain uses TRBV15 and TRBJ1-1; the D gene is possibly TRBD1 (5 bases). This sequence was found in a human donor who had recovered from COVID-19. Source material: CD4+ T cells from blood, cultured in vitro. The CDR3 DNA is TGTGCCACCAGCAGAGATGACGGGGCTCGGATGTACGAAGCTTTCTTT. Encoded protein: CATSRDDGARMYEAFF.